Below are 15 T cell receptor beta chains sequenced from a single sample in a study of a mutant IDH1 vaccine in newly diagnosed glioma. The data were produced by immunoSEQ multiplex PCR, yet TCRdb's version contains in-frame clones alone and is incomplete. Counted here are 20,000 to 30,000 clones, roughly 92% occurring once; the ten biggest clones make up just over 9%. Stated time point: baseline, week 1 (first vaccination visit). The treatment: pre-vaccination baseline after standard-of-care therapy. The sequences come from PBMCs, collected from a glioma patient treated with radiotherapy, temozolomide or both. These receptors all stem from a man aged 25-45 years with glioma.

V is TRBV6-6 and J is TRBJ2-5; TRBD2 matches at 7 bases. Matching the DNA end better, TRBJ2-7 makes the J call doubtful. Germline V gene sequence: CDR1 MNHNY, CDR2 SVGAGI (reference sequence). CDR3 length: 15 amino acids. CDR3 sequence: CASSAWGGGTYEQYF. The CDR3, as DNA: TGTGCCAGCAGTGCCTGGGGGGGTGGCACCTACGAGCAGTACTTC.

CDR3 coding DNA: TGTGCCAGCAGTGAATTAGTCGGGGGAGGCTCCTACGAGCAGTACTTC. Translated, it gives CASSELVGGGSYEQYF. The chain recombines TRBV6-1 with TRBJ2-7; D is perhaps TRBD2 (6 bases). The CDR3 covers 16 residues. Trimming shortened V by 2 bases and J by 0 bases, and 14 bases separated the two germline ends. Germline CDR1 reads MNHNS; CDR2 reads SASEGT.

The J gene is TRBJ1-5, the V gene TRBV27, with no clear D. Trimming took off 2 bases at V and 1 base at J, with 9 bases between the two ends. Germline V gives CDR1 MNHEY, CDR2 SMNVEV (reference sequence). The CDR3 spans 15 residues. CDR3 in DNA: TGTGCCAGCAGTTTAATAGCAGTGAGCAATCAGCCCCAGCATTTT. This gives the protein CASSLIAVSNQPQHF.

The V gene is TRBV11-2, the J gene TRBJ1-6; unclear D gene. Per germline, CDR1 SGHAT and CDR2 FQNNGV. The CDR3 has 11 residues. The ends were cut back, 3 bases at V and 9 bases at J, with 3 bases in the middle. CDR3 sequence: CASSLGSPLHF. CDR3 coding DNA: TGTGCCAGCAGCTTGGGTTCACCCCTCCACTTT.

J is TRBJ2-7 and V is TRBV7-9; 7 bases match TRBD1. CDR3 length: 15 amino acids. The junction had 7 bases not matched to a gene; V was cut back by 5 bases and J by 0 bases. The germline V gene has CDR1 SEHNR and CDR2 FQNEAQ (reference sequence). This CDR3 reads CASSRSTGNSYEQYF. Here the CDR3 DNA reads TGTGCCAGCAGCCGATCGACAGGGAACTCCTACGAGCAGTACTTC.

This chain uses TRBV2 with TRBJ1-2; D may be TRBD1 (6 bases). The germline CDR1 and CDR2 sequences are SNHLY and FYNNEI. With 6 bases removed from V and 1 base from J, the gap between germline ends came to 9 bases. The CDR3 consists of 13 residues. The CDR3 sequence is CASRTGSNYGYTF. CDR3 DNA sequence: TGTGCCAGCAGGACAGGAAGTAACTATGGCTACACCTTC.

V usage is TRBV30 and J usage is TRBJ2-3; 10 bases align to TRBD2. Germline V gives CDR1 GTSNPN, CDR2 SVGIG (reference sequence). V was clipped by 1 base and J by 3 bases; unmatched bases: 7. The CDR3 totals 16 residues. The CDR3 sequence is CAWSAASGSWTDTQYF. The CDR3 bases are TGTGCCTGGAGTGCCGCTAGCGGGAGTTGGACAGATACGCAGTATTTT.

The chain links TRBV6-1 to TRBJ2-2, with D perhaps being TRBD1 or TRBD2 (5 bases each). The CDR3 has 13 residues. CDR1 MNHNS and CDR2 SASEGT come from the germline V gene. The V end lost 7 bases, the J end lost 4 bases, and 10 bases lay between the germline ends. The CDR3 coding sequence is TGTGCCAGCAAACAGAGGGGCACCGGGGAGCTGTTTTTT. Amino acid sequence: CASKQRGTGELFF.

The rearrangement uses TRBV6-1 and TRBJ2-3; D might be TRBD1 (5 bases). Deletions cut 5 bases from V and 1 base from J, with 13 bases between. This CDR3 is built from 15 residues. Looked up from germline, CDR1 is MNHNS and CDR2 is SASEGT. The CDR3 sequence: CASSNIQGGTDTQYF. The CDR3 bases are TGTGCCAGCAGTAACATCCAGGGTGGCACAGATACGCAGTATTTT.

J is TRBJ1-1 and V is TRBV27; 8 nucleotides match TRBD1. From germline, CDR1 is MNHEY and CDR2 SMNVEV (reference sequence). J lost 5 bases, V lost 5 bases, and 7 bases had no gene match. This CDR3 has 14 amino acids. The CDR3 coding sequence is TGTGCCAGCAGTCCACAGGGGGAAGGGACTGAAGCTTTCTTT. Residues: CASSPQGEGTEAFF.

The J gene is TRBJ2-3, the V gene TRBV27, with 12 bases fitting TRBD2. Germline V gene sequence: CDR1 MNHEY, CDR2 SMNVEV (reference sequence). This CDR3 contains 17 residues. Unmatched junction bases numbered 8, after V lost 5 bases and J lost 2 bases. CDR3 sequence reads: CASSDSGLAGATDTQYF. CDR3 bases: TGTGCCAGCAGTGATTCGGGACTAGCGGGCGCCACAGATACGCAGTATTTT.

The chain carries TRBV18 and TRBJ1-1; D unclear. The CDR3 is made up of 12 amino acids. Germline loops: CDR1 KGHSH, CDR2 LQKENI. Trimming pared 1 base from V and 7 bases from J, leaving 7 bases between. This chain's CDR3 is CASSPQGDEAFF. CDR3 nucleotide sequence: TGTGCCAGCTCACCACAGGGAGATGAAGCTTTCTTT.

This rearrangement joins TRBV12-5 to TRBJ1-1; D remains unclear. The V gene's germline CDR1 is LGHNT and CDR2 FRNRAP. The CDR3 sequence is 17 residues long. Trimming shortened V by 2 bases and J by 2 bases, and 18 bases separated the two germline ends. CDR3 loop: CASGLIRAWSGNTEAFF. The CDR3 DNA follows: TGTGCTAGTGGTTTGATACGCGCTTGGTCAGGAAACACTGAAGCTTTCTTT.

The chain recombines TRBV2 with TRBJ1-1; D gene uncertain. The CDR3 sequence is 13 residues long. Germline CDR1 is SNHLY and CDR2 is FYNNEI. V lost 3 bases and J 4 bases, leaving 9 bases between the germline ends. The CDR3 sequence is CASSDPRPTEAFF. The CDR3 DNA reads as TGTGCCAGCAGTGACCCTAGGCCCACTGAAGCTTTCTTT.

This chain joins TRBV11-3 and TRBJ1-1, with unresolved D. CDR3 length equals 13 residues. Germline-derived CDR1 and CDR2 are SGHNT and YENEEA. With 2 bases removed from V and 1 base from J, the gap between germline ends came to 5 bases. The CDR3 coding sequence is TGTGCCAGCAGCTTACAGACGAACACTGAAGCTTTCTTT. It yields the protein CASSLQTNTEAFF.